The text below deals with one T cell receptor (beta chain). Germline loops: CDR1 SGDLS, CDR2 YYNGEE. This CDR3 has 16 amino acids. V lost 0 bases to trimming and J lost 9 bases; unmatched junction nucleotides: 11. This entry is derived from a study of blood T cell repertoires in COVID-19. Per the original methods: Amplification of reference gene primers was used by the study to estimate nucleated cell counts. TCRdb's copy holds only in-frame clones and misses some; the assay was immunoSEQ multiplex PCR. D and trimming come from the DNA, and the V and J calls and clone size come from that table. The table has roughly 200,000 clones, approximately 81% seen once.

The clonotype originates from a person aged 65 to 79 with COVID-19, enrolled during active disease. Specimen: peripheral blood. V and J are TRBV9 and TRBJ2-1, with 8 bases fitting TRBD1. DNA for the CDR3: TGTGCCAGCAGCGTAGAAAATCAGGGGGCTCTGGGTGAGCAGTTCTTC. Its translation: CASSVENQGALGEQFF.